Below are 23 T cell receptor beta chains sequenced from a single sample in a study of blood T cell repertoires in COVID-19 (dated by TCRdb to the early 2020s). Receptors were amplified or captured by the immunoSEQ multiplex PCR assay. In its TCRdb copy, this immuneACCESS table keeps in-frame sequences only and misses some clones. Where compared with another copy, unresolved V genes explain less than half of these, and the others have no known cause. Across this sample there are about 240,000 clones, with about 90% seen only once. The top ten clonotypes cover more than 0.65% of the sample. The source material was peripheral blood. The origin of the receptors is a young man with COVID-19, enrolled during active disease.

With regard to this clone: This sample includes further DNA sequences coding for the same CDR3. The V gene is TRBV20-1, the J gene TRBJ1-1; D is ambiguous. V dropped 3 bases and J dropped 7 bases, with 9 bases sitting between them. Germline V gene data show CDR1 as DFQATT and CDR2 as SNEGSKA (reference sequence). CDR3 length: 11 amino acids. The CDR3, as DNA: TGCAGTGCTAGTAGCGGCCATGAAGCTTTCTTT. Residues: CSASSGHEAFF.

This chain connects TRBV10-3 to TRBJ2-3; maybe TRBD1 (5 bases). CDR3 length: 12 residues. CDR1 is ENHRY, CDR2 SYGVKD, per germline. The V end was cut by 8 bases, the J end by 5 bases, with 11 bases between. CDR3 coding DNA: TGTGCCATCGCCCAGGGTGGAGATACGCAGTATTTT. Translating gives CAIAQGGDTQYF.

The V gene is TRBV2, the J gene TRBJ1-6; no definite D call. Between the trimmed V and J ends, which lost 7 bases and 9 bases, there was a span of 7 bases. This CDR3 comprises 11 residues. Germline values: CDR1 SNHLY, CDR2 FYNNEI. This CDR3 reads CASTAGSPLHF. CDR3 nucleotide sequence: TGTGCCAGCACCGCGGGTTCACCCCTCCACTTT.

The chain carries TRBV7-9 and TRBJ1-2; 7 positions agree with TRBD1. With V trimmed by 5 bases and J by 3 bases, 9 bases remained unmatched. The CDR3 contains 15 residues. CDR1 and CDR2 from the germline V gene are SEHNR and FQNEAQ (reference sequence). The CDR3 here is CASSLLSQGDYGYTF. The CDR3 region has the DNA TGTGCCAGCAGCCTTCTAAGTCAGGGGGACTATGGCTACACCTTC.

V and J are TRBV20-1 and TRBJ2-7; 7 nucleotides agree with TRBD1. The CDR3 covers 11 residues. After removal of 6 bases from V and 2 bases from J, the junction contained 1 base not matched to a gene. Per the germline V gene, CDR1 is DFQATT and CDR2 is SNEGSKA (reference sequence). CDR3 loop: CSAGQAYEQYF. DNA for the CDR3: TGCAGTGCCGGACAGGCCTACGAGCAGTACTTC.

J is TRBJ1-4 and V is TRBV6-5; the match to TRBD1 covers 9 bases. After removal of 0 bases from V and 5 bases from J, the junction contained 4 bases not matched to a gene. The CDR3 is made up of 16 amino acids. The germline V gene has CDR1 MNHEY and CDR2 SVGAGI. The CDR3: CASSYSTGQGNEKLFF. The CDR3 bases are TGTGCCAGCAGTTACTCGACCGGACAGGGGAATGAAAAACTGTTTTTT.

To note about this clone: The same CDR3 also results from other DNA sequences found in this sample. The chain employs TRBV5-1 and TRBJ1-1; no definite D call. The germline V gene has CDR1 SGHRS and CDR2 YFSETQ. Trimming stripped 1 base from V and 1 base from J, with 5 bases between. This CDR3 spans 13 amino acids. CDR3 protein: CASSLRGNTEAFF. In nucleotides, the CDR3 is TGCGCCAGCAGCTTGCGGGGGAACACTGAAGCTTTCTTT.

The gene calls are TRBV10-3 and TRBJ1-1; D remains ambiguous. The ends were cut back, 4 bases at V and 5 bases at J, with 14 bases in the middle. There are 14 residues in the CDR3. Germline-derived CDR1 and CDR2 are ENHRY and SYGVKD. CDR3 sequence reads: CAISAYPQDTEAFF. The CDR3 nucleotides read TGTGCCATCAGTGCGTACCCCCAGGATACTGAAGCTTTCTTT.

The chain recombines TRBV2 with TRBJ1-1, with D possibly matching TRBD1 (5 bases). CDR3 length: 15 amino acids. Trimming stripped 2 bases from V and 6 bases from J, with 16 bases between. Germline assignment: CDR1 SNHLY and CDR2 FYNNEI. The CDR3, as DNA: TGTGCCAGCAGTGAATGGGTAGGGGCAGTCCCTGAAGCTTTCTTT. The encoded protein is CASSEWVGAVPEAFF.

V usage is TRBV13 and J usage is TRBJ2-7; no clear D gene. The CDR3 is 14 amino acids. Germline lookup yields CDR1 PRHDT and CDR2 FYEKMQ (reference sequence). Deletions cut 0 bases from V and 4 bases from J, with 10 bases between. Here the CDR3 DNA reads TGTGCCAGCAGCTTAGGTGCCAGAGGATACGAGCAGTACTTC. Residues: CASSLGARGYEQYF.

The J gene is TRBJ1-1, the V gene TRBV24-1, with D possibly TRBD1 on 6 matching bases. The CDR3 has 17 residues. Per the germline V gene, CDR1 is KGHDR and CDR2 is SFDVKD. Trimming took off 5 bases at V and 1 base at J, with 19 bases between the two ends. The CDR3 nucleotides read TGTGCCACCAGTGTTGAGACAACCCAGGGGTGGAACACTGAAGCTTTCTTT. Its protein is CATSVETTQGWNTEAFF.

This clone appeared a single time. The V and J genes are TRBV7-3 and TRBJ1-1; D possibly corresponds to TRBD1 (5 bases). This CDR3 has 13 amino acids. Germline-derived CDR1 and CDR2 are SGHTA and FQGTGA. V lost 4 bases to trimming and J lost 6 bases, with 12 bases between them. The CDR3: CASSSQGLSEAFF. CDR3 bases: TGTGCCAGCAGCTCGCAGGGTCTCTCTGAAGCTTTCTTT.

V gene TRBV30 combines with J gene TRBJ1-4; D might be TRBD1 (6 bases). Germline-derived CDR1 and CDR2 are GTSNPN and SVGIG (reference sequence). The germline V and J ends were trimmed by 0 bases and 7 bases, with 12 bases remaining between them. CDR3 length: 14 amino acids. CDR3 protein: CAWSVQGVGEKLFF. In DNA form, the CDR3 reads TGTGCCTGGAGTGTACAGGGAGTTGGTGAAAAACTGTTTTTT.

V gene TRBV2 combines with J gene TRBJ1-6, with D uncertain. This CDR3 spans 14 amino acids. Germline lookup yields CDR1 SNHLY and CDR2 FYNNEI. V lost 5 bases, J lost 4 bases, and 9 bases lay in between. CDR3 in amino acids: CASSNQNYNSPLHF. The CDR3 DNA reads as TGTGCCAGCAGTAATCAAAATTATAATTCACCCCTCCACTTT.

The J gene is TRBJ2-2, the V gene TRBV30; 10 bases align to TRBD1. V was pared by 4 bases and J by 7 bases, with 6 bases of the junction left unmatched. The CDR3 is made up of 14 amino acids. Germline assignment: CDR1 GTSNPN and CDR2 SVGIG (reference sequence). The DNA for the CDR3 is TGTGCCTGGACGCCGGGACAGGGGAGCGGGGAGCTGTTTTTT. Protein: CAWTPGQGSGELFF.

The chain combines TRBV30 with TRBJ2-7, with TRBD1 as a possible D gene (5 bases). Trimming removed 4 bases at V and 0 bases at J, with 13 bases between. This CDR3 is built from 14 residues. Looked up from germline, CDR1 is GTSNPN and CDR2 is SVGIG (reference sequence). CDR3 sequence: CAWKKGAGSYEQYF. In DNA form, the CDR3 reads TGTGCCTGGAAGAAAGGGGCTGGCTCCTACGAGCAGTACTTC.

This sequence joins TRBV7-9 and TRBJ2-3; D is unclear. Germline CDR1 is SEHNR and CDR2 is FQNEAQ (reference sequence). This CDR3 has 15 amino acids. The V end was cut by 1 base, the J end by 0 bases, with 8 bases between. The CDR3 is CASSLGAYSTDTQYF. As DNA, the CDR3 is TGTGCCAGCAGCTTAGGGGCATATAGCACAGATACGCAGTATTTT.

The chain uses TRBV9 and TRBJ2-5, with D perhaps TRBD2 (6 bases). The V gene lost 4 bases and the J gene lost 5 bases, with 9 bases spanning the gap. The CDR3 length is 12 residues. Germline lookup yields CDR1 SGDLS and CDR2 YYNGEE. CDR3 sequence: CASSQEGETQYF. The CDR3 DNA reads TGTGCCAGCAGCCAGGAGGGGGAGACCCAGTACTTC.

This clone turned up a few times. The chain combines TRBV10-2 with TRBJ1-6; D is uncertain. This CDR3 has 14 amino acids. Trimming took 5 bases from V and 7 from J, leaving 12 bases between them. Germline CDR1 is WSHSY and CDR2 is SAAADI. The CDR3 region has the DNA TGCGCCAGCAGTCAAGGGAGAACCAATTCACCCCTCCACTTT. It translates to CASSQGRTNSPLHF.

The CDR3 DNA sequence: TGTGCCAGCTCACCACCGAGCAGGGTAGAGACCCAGTACTTC. It codes for CASSPPSRVETQYF. V and J are TRBV18 and TRBJ2-5; weak D call: TRBD1 (5 bases). Trimming shortened V by 0 bases and J by 4 bases, and 9 bases separated the two germline ends. Germline CDR1 KGHSH, CDR2 LQKENI. The CDR3 length is 14 residues. The variable domain in full, with the rest retrieved from reference TRBV18 and TRBJ2-5, is NAGVMQNPRHLVRRRGQEARLRCSPMKGHSHVYWYRQLPEEGLKFMVYLQKENIIDESGMPKERFSAEFPKEGPSILRIQQVVRGDSAAYFCASSPPSRVETQYFGPGTRLLVL.

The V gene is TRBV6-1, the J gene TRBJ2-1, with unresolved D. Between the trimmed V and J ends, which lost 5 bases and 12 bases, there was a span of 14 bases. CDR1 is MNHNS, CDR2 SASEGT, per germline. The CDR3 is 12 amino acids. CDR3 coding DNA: TGTGCCAGCAGTCCCCAGGTGGTGGGGCAGTTCTTC. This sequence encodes CASSPQVVGQFF.

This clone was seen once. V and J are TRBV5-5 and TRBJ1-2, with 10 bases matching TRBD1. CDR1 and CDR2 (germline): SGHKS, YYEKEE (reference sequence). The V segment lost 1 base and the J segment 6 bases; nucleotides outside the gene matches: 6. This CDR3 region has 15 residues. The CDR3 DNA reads TGTGCCAGCAGCTTGCCGCTTGGGACAGGGGATGGCTACACCTTC. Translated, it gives CASSLPLGTGDGYTF. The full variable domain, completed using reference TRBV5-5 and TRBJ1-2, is DAGVTQSPTHLIKTRGQQVTLRCSPISGHKSVSWYQQVLGQGPQFIFQYYEKEERGRGNFPDRFSARQFPNYSSELNVNALLLGDSALYLCASSLPLGTGDGYTFGSGTRLTVV.

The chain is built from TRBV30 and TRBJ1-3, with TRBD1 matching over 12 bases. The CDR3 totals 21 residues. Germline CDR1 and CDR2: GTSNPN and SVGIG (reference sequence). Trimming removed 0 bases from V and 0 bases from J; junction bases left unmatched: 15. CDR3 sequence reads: CAWSVGGTWGTGGHSGNTIYF. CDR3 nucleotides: TGTGCCTGGAGTGTAGGAGGGACTTGGGGGACAGGGGGCCACTCTGGAAACACCATATATTTT.